Each of the 25 T cell receptor beta chains below was sequenced from the same sample in a study of T cell repertoires in cytomegalovirus infection. Using its own MiXCR run on the reads, TCRdb lists one record per CDR3 protein. This sample carries tens of thousands of distinct CDR3 sequences, about 18% of them seen once, and the ten largest clones take roughly 60%. These receptors lack a known antigen. Sequenced material: CD8+ T cells from cultured PBMCs, taken from culture after CMV antigen stimulation. The source of these receptors is a human donor in good health (CMV status not recorded). Some clones in this sample may be carry-over from other donors' samples.

This clonotype was counted only a few times. The chain uses TRBV7-9 and TRBJ2-2, with D possibly called TRBD1 or TRBD2 (6 bases each). The CDR3 is 15 amino acids. Germline CDR1 is SEHNR and CDR2 is FQNEAQ (reference sequence). With 7 bases removed from V and 3 bases from J, the gap between germline ends came to 15 bases. The CDR3 reads CASTTSRGDTGELFF. DNA of the CDR3: TGTGCCAGCACCACCTCTAGGGGGGACACCGGGGAGCTGTTTTTT.

The chain is built from TRBV7-2 and TRBJ2-3; no clear D. Germline CDR1 SGHTA, CDR2 FQGNSA. V lost 2 bases and J lost 0, with 9 bases in between. The length of the CDR3 is 15 residues. DNA for the CDR3: TGTGCCAGCAGCTTACTTCGGTATAGCACAGATACGCAGTATTTT. Amino acids: CASSLLRYSTDTQYF.

The table lists this clonotype with a few counts. V gene TRBV7-2 combines with J gene TRBJ2-1, with a weak D call TRBD2 (5 bases). The CDR3 runs 13 residues. Germline CDR1 is SGHTA and CDR2 is FQGNSA. V lost 8 bases and J lost 2, with 10 bases in between. This chain's CDR3 is CASVGGTYNEQFF. In DNA, the CDR3 is TGTGCCAGCGTAGGAGGTACCTACAATGAGCAGTTCTTC.

CDR3 loop: CASSLEGQGSYLSTDTQYF. CDR3 DNA sequence: TGTGCCAGCAGCTTGGAGGGACAGGGGTCCTACCTTAGCACAGATACGCAGTATTTT. The chain has TRBV5-6 and TRBJ2-3; TRBD1 matches at 10 bases. Unmatched junction bases numbered 10, after V lost 0 bases and J lost 0 bases. The CDR3 extends over 19 amino acids. From germline, CDR1 is SGHDT and CDR2 YYEEEE.

This clonotype was observed a few times. V usage is TRBV27 and J usage is TRBJ2-2; TRBD2 aligns across 7 bases. CDR3 length: 16 residues. Germline loops: CDR1 MNHEY, CDR2 SMNVEV (reference sequence). V lost 8 bases and J lost 1; bases outside the gene matches: 10. The CDR3 reads CASSLVGGRNTGELFF. The CDR3 DNA reads as TGTGCCAGCTCTCTCGTGGGCGGGAGGAACACCGGGGAGCTGTTTTTT.

V and J are TRBV6-2 or TRBV6-3 and TRBJ1-5, with 7 bases lining up with TRBD1. Unmatched junction bases numbered 9, after V lost 2 bases and J lost 2 bases. Germline-derived CDR1 and CDR2 are MNHEY and SVGEGT. This CDR3 contains 17 residues. The CDR3 DNA reads TGTGCCAGCAGTTACGGGAGACGACAGGGTGGCAATCAGCCCCAGCATTTT. Protein sequence: CASSYGRRQGGNQPQHF.

This clonotype was observed a single time. The chain uses TRBV28 and TRBJ1-5, with TRBD1 matching over 8 bases. The CDR3 extends over 15 amino acids. Losses at the gene ends were 5 bases for V and 4 bases for J; bases not matched to a gene: 7. Germline CDR1 is MDHEN and CDR2 is SYDVKM. CDR3 loop: CASSPGQGLNQPQHF. In DNA, the CDR3 is TGTGCCAGCAGTCCCGGACAGGGCCTTAATCAGCCCCAGCATTTT.

The J gene is TRBJ2-7, the V gene TRBV12-3 or TRBV12-4; unclear D gene. The CDR3 is 14 residues long. V was trimmed by 7 bases and J by 3 bases, leaving 16 bases between them. The CDR3 spells CASTPEAAFYEQYF. The CDR3 DNA follows: TGTGCCAGCACCCCCGAGGCTGCCTTCTACGAGCAGTACTTC.

Concerning this clonotype: A read error may produce the germline difference seen at one junction end. CDR3 nucleotide sequence: TGTTCCAGCAGTTGGGACATGAAAAATGAGCAGTTCTTC. Translated: CSSSWDMKNEQFF. The gene calls are TRBV27 and TRBJ2-1; weak D call: TRBD1 (6 bases). This CDR3 comprises 13 residues. Germline CDR1 reads MNHEY; CDR2 reads SMNVEV (reference sequence).

The chain carries TRBV7-3 and TRBJ2-7; 9 nucleotides match TRBD1. Germline V gives CDR1 SGHTA, CDR2 FQGTGA. J gave up 3 bases and V 1 base, and 4 bases lay outside the gene matches. The CDR3 is made up of 15 amino acids. DNA of the CDR3: TGTGCCAGCAGCTTAAGTACAGGGGGCCTCTACGAGCAGTACTTC. It specifies CASSLSTGGLYEQYF.

The rearrangement links TRBV27 to TRBJ2-1; D is unclear. V lost 2 bases and J 0 bases, leaving 11 bases between the germline ends. This CDR3 comprises 16 residues. Per germline, CDR1 MNHEY and CDR2 SMNVEV (reference sequence). CDR3 in amino acids: CASSLQDLASYNEQFF. CDR3 nucleotides: TGTGCCAGCAGTTTACAAGACCTCGCCTCCTACAATGAGCAGTTCTTC.

This clonotype has at least ten counts. The chain links TRBV7-3 to TRBJ1-1; D gene uncertain. The germline V and J ends were trimmed by 1 base and 0 bases, with 9 bases remaining between them. The CDR3 is made up of 15 amino acids. Looked up from germline, CDR1 is SGHTA and CDR2 is FQGTGA. The CDR3 coding sequence is TGTGCCAGCAGCTTAAGCCCCAGCATGAACACTGAAGCTTTCTTT. Residues: CASSLSPSMNTEAFF. Combining the CDR3 with reference TRBV7-3 and TRBJ1-1 gives the whole variable domain GAGVSQTPSNKVTEKGKYVELRCDPISGHTALYWYRQSLGQGPEFLIYFQGTGAADDSGLPNDRFFAVRPEGSVSTLKIQRTERGDSAVYLCASSLSPSMNTEAFFGQGTRLTVV.

The chain carries TRBV7-2 and TRBJ1-1; D is undetermined. This CDR3 spans 13 amino acids. CDR1 and CDR2 from the germline V gene are SGHTA and FQGNSA. Trimming stripped 2 bases from V and 6 bases from J, with 10 bases between. CDR3 region: CASSLSGKAEAFF. In DNA form, the CDR3 reads TGTGCCAGCAGCTTAAGTGGGAAGGCTGAAGCTTTCTTT. Full variable domain (outside the CDR3, taken from reference TRBV7-2 and TRBJ1-1): GAGVSQSPSNKVTEKGKDVELRCDPISGHTALYWYRQSLGQGLEFLIYFQGNSAPDKSGLPSDRFSAERTGGSVSTLTIQRTQQEDSAVYLCASSLSGKAEAFFGQGTRLTVV.

This clonotype turned up a few times. The chain uses TRBV27 and TRBJ1-2; D is undetermined. This CDR3 has 15 amino acids. V was clipped by 4 bases and J by 0 bases, with 12 bases between them. From germline, CDR1 is MNHEY and CDR2 SMNVEV (reference sequence). The CDR3 DNA sequence: TGTGCCAGCAGTTCCCGATCGACCGCTAACTATGGCTACACCTTC. Its protein product is CASSSRSTANYGYTF.

Only one count was recorded for this clonotype. V and J are TRBV7-2 and TRBJ2-1; 9 nucleotides match TRBD1. The CDR3 consists of 16 residues. Trimming removed 0 bases from V and 2 bases from J; junction bases left unmatched: 2. CDR1 and CDR2 (germline): SGHTA, FQGNSA. CDR3 region: CASSLAGTGTYNEQFF. CDR3 DNA sequence: TGTGCCAGCAGCTTAGCTGGGACAGGGACCTACAATGAGCAGTTCTTC.

CDR3 DNA sequence: TGTGCCAGCAGAAGGGAAGGGAACACGCGCTACGAGCAGTACTTC. It is translated as CASRREGNTRYEQYF. This chain connects TRBV7-8 to TRBJ2-7; D gene unclear. CDR1 is SGHVS and CDR2 is FQNEAQ in the germline V gene. This CDR3 spans 15 amino acids. Trimming removed 6 bases from V and 3 bases from J, with 18 bases in between. Full variable domain (outside the CDR3, taken from reference TRBV7-8 and TRBJ2-7): GAGVSQSPRYKVAKRGQDVALRCDPISGHVSLFWYQQALGQGPEFLTYFQNEAQLDKSGLPSDRFFAERPEGSVSTLKIQRTQQEDSAVYLCASRREGNTRYEQYFGPGTRLTVT.

The chain carries TRBV11-2 and TRBJ1-5; D gene unclear. V was shortened by 5 bases and J by 2 bases, with 10 bases between the two germline ends. From germline, CDR1 is SGHAT and CDR2 FQNNGV. The CDR3 extends over 14 amino acids. CDR3 coding DNA: TGTGCCAGCAGCCCATTAGGACGCAATCAGCCCCAGCATTTT. Protein sequence: CASSPLGRNQPQHF.

In this sample, this clonotype turned up a few times. The chain employs TRBV19 and TRBJ2-1; 7 nucleotides line up with TRBD2. This CDR3 region has 15 residues. CDR1 LNHDA and CDR2 SQIVND come from the germline V gene (reference sequence). J gave up 6 bases and V 6 bases, and 11 bases lay outside the gene matches. In nucleotides, the CDR3 is TGTGCCAGTAGCTGGGGGACTATAGGACCCAATGAGCAGTTCTTC. It yields the protein CASSWGTIGPNEQFF.

This clonotype appeared a few times. This chain links TRBV4-3 with TRBJ2-4; D unresolved. CDR3 length equals 16 residues. The V gene's germline CDR1 is LGHNA and CDR2 YSLEER. With 0 bases removed from V and 2 bases from J, the gap between germline ends came to 11 bases. The CDR3 reads CASSQEDSGPKNIQYF. The DNA for the CDR3 is TGCGCCAGCAGCCAAGAAGATTCCGGGCCCAAAAACATTCAGTACTTC.

This rearrangement joins TRBV7-2 to TRBJ2-3, with unresolved D. The CDR3 extends over 16 amino acids. The V and J ends lost 2 bases and 2 bases respectively, with 14 bases between them. Looked up from germline, CDR1 is SGHTA and CDR2 is FQGNSA. CDR3 sequence reads: CASSLRLTDATDTQYF. CDR3 nucleotides: TGTGCCAGCAGCTTACGGCTAACCGACGCCACAGATACGCAGTATTTT.

In its sample, this clonotype was seen a few times. This rearrangement joins TRBV7-9 to TRBJ2-6, with 7 nucleotides matching TRBD1. Germline lookup yields CDR1 SEHNR and CDR2 FQNEAQ (reference sequence). The CDR3 loop spans 19 amino acids. J lost 0 bases, V lost 4 bases, and 12 bases had no gene match. The CDR3 here is CASSSRDRALDSGANVLTF. Written as DNA, the CDR3 is TGTGCCAGCAGCTCAAGAGACAGGGCACTAGACTCTGGGGCCAACGTCCTGACTTTC.

In this sample, this clonotype turned up a few times. The V and J genes are TRBV6-2 or TRBV6-3 and TRBJ2-1; D is possibly TRBD2 (5 bases). CDR1 and CDR2 (germline): MNHEY, SVGEGT. Trimming removed 2 bases at V and 6 bases at J, with 8 bases between. The CDR3 loop spans 13 amino acids. The CDR3 region is CASSYEGGNEQFF. The CDR3 nucleotides read TGTGCCAGCAGTTACGAGGGCGGCAATGAGCAGTTCTTC.

Note on this clonotype: The junction does not match germline at one end; this may be a read error. The chain couples TRBV7-9 to TRBJ2-5; 10 bases are shared with TRBD2. Germline V CDR1 and CDR2: SEHNR, FQNEAQ (reference sequence). There are 13 residues in the CDR3. This chain's CDR3 is CASRLAGGETQYF. The CDR3 DNA reads TGTGCCAGCAGGTTAGCGGGAGGAGAGACCCAGTACTTC.

This clonotype was seen a few times. J is TRBJ2-7 and V is TRBV14; the match to TRBD2 covers 9 bases. V lost 4 bases, J lost 5 bases, and 3 bases stayed unmatched. CDR3 length: 13 amino acids. Germline-derived CDR1 and CDR2 are SGHDN and FVKESK. The CDR3 is CASSLLAGNEQYF. CDR3 in DNA: TGTGCCAGCAGCCTTCTAGCGGGAAACGAGCAGTACTTC.

This clonotype turned up a few times. CDR3 DNA: TGTGCCAGCAGTTACTCGAGTCTCGGGTTAACGAACACTGAAGCTTTCTTT. It is translated as CASSYSSLGLTNTEAFF. The chain uses TRBV6-2 or TRBV6-3 and TRBJ1-1; no firm D call. V was pared by 0 bases and J by 1 base, with 15 bases between. Germline V gene data show CDR1 as MNHEY and CDR2 as SVGEGT. This CDR3 is built from 17 residues.